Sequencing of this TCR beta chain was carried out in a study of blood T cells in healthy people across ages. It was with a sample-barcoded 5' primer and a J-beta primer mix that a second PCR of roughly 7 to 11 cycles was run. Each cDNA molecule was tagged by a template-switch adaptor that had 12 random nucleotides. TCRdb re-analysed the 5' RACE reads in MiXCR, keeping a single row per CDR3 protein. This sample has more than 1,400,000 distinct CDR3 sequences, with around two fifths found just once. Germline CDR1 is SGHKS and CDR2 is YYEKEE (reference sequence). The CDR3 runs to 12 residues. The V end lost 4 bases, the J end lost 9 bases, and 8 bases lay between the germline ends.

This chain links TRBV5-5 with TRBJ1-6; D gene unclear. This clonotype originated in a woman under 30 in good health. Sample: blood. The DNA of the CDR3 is TGTGCCAGCAGCCTCATTAGTTCACCCCTCCACTTT. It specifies CASSLISSPLHF.